This T cell receptor beta chain was documented in a study of cytomegalovirus exposure and HLA in healthy donors. Study-level information: Sequencing of 150 million to 200 million T cells in an earlier analysis found 95 million to 120 million unique TCR beta sequences.

A remark on this clone: Antigen unknown.

The PCR was carried out with 60 Vbeta primers and 13 Jbeta primers. Assay used: immunoSEQ multiplex PCR; TCRdb lists only in-frame clones, some missing. Of over 200,000 clones listed, 78% are singletons. The CDR3 is 16 amino acids. The germline V and J ends were trimmed by 1 base and 5 bases, with 20 bases remaining between them. Germline V lookup: CDR1 SQVTM, CDR2 ANQGSEA. Findings and limits, study-wide: Most TCR beta V segments were productive about 90% or about 30% of the time in an earlier analysis. As a later analysis showed, a missense DCLRE1C variant was linked to trimming of TCR beta V- and J-genes. The study labeled around 160 TCR beta chains cytomegalovirus-associated.

The TCR was taken from a male donor in good health and CMV-seronegative. The sample taken for sequencing was PBMCs. The chain joins TRBV29-1 to TRBJ2-5; weak D call: TRBD2 (6 bases). CDR3 nucleotide sequence: TGCAGCGTTGAAGTCTACGGGACTGGGGAGGTGGAGACCCAGTACTTC. Encoded protein: CSVEVYGTGEVETQYF.